These 31 T cell receptor beta chains originate from one sample sequenced in a study of cytomegalovirus exposure and HLA in healthy donors. In the PCR, 60 Vbeta and 13 Jbeta primers were used. Here immunoSEQ multiplex PCR was the method, and the copy in TCRdb shows in-frame clones only, minus some. Here the sample table reports about 130,000 clones. The sample consisted of PBMCs. The receptors were sampled from a man between 18 and 35 years old in good health and CMV-seronegative.

CDR3 sequence reads: CASSTAFGGQTQYF. In nucleotides, the CDR3 is TGTGCCAGTAGTACCGCATTTGGGGGCCAGACCCAGTACTTC. This chain connects TRBV19 to TRBJ2-5; a weak D match, TRBD1 (6 bases). The CDR3 has 14 amino acids. V was clipped by 4 bases and J by 6 bases, with 15 bases between them. The V gene's germline CDR1 is LNHDA and CDR2 SQIVND (reference sequence).

The chain uses TRBV7-9 and TRBJ2-5; 14 bases line up with TRBD2. The DNA end is a closer match to TRBJ2-7, so the J assignment may be wrong. CDR1 is SEHNR, CDR2 FQNEAQ, per germline (reference sequence). This CDR3 is 17 amino acids long. The CDR3 bases are TGTGCCAGCAGCTTAGGCACGGGGACTAGCGGGAGCTACGAGCAGTACTTC. It encodes CASSLGTGTSGSYEQYF.

The V gene is TRBV28, the J gene TRBJ1-1; TRBD1 matches 9 bases. Trimming cost V 2 bases and J 1 base; bases outside gene matches: 14. CDR1 and CDR2 from the germline V gene are MDHEN and SYDVKM. CDR3 length: 19 amino acids. The DNA for the CDR3 is TGTGCCAGCAGTTTACCACCTTTTTCCGGACAGGGGTGGAACACTGAAGCTTTCTTT. Protein sequence: CASSLPPFSGQGWNTEAFF.

On this clone itself: Other DNA variants within this sample encode the same CDR3. The rearrangement links TRBV27 to TRBJ2-7, with TRBD2 as a possible D gene (6 bases). The CDR3 loop spans 15 amino acids. Trimming pared 4 bases from V and 3 bases from J, leaving 16 bases between. Germline V gene lookup returns CDR1 MNHEY and CDR2 SMNVEV (reference sequence). CDR3: CASSSSSAGGYEQYF. The DNA of the CDR3 is TGTGCCAGCAGTTCCTCTTCCGCCGGGGGCTACGAGCAGTACTTC.

The genes are TRBV7-9 and TRBJ1-1, with 8 bases that match TRBD1. J lost 4 bases, V lost 5 bases, and 6 bases had no gene match. The CDR3 spans 14 residues. The germline gives CDR1 SEHNR, CDR2 FQNEAQ (reference sequence). The CDR3 DNA reads as TGTGCCAGCAGCGTCGGACAGGGAGGCACTGAAGCTTTCTTT. Amino acid sequence: CASSVGQGGTEAFF.

The chain carries TRBV2 and TRBJ2-7; 7 bases match TRBD1. In germline, CDR1 is SNHLY, CDR2 FYNNEI. The CDR3 runs 14 residues. V dropped 6 bases and J dropped 5; count of bases not matched to a gene: 10. The CDR3 DNA reads TGTGCCAGCAGGCTGACAGGGCTGCGGGACGAGCAGTACTTC. Translating it yields CASRLTGLRDEQYF.

This chain links TRBV28 with TRBJ2-5; D is perhaps TRBD2 (5 bases). Per the germline V gene, CDR1 is MDHEN and CDR2 is SYDVKM. The CDR3 extends over 14 amino acids. V was shortened by 2 bases and J by 7 bases, with 14 bases between the two germline ends. The CDR3 coding sequence is TGTGCCAGCAGTTTAGCGACGGCCGAGGGGACCCAGTACTTC. It codes for CASSLATAEGTQYF.

The gene calls are TRBV5-1 and TRBJ2-3; 8 bases map to TRBD2. The CDR3 extends over 14 amino acids. V shed 4 bases and J 3 bases; nucleotides not matched to a gene: 4. From germline, CDR1 is SGHRS and CDR2 YFSETQ. CDR3 loop: CASSARLATDTQYF. For the CDR3, the DNA is TGCGCCAGCAGCGCGCGACTAGCGACAGATACGCAGTATTTT.

The chain combines TRBV5-6 with TRBJ2-6; a weak D match, TRBD2 (6 bases). CDR1 is SGHDT and CDR2 is YYEEEE in the germline V gene. V was shortened by 6 bases and J by 2 bases, with 6 bases between the two germline ends. The CDR3 loop spans 13 amino acids. CDR3 nucleotide sequence: TGTGCCAGCACGGGGGCTGGGGCCAACGTCCTGACTTTC. Its translation: CASTGAGANVLTF. Based on the CDR3 plus reference TRBV5-6 and TRBJ2-6, the full variable domain is DAGVTQSPTHLIKTRGQQVTLRCSPKSGHDTVSWYQQALGQGPQFIFQYYEEEERQRGNFPDRFSGHQFPNYSSELNVNALLLGDSALYLCASTGAGANVLTFGAGSRLTVL.

J is TRBJ2-2 and V is TRBV4-3, with TRBD1 as a possible D gene (5 bases). Germline assignment: CDR1 LGHNA and CDR2 YSLEER. The CDR3 sequence is 16 residues long. The germline V and J ends were trimmed by 6 bases and 2 bases, with 16 bases remaining between them. This CDR3 reads CASSPQIGANTGELFF. The DNA of the CDR3 is TGCGCCAGCAGTCCGCAAATAGGGGCAAACACCGGGGAGCTGTTTTTT.

This chain links TRBV9 with TRBJ2-3; no clear D. Germline CDR1 and CDR2: SGDLS and YYNGEE. The CDR3 runs to 15 residues. Trimming removed 3 bases at V and 2 bases at J, with 13 bases between. DNA for the CDR3: TGTGCCAGCAGCGCTCTTGTCCAGGTCACAGATACGCAGTATTTT. This encodes CASSALVQVTDTQYF. Full variable domain (remainder filled in from reference TRBV9 and TRBJ2-3): DSGVTQTPKHLITATGQRVTLRCSPRSGDLSVYWYQQSLDQGLQFLIQYYNGEERAKGNILERFSAQQFPDLHSELNLSSLELGDSALYFCASSALVQVTDTQYFGPGTRLTVL.

The chain recombines TRBV19 with TRBJ2-7; 9 nucleotides line up with TRBD2. CDR3 length: 13 residues. The V gene end was trimmed by 3 bases and the J gene end by 5 bases; junction bases not matched to a gene: 2. In germline, CDR1 is LNHDA, CDR2 SQIVND (reference sequence). CDR3 DNA: TGTGCCAGTAGTATGACTAGCGGCAACGAGCAGTACTTC. This encodes CASSMTSGNEQYF.

This chain links TRBV19 with TRBJ2-1; 8 nucleotides line up with TRBD2. Germline V gene sequence: CDR1 LNHDA, CDR2 SQIVND (reference sequence). This CDR3 spans 15 amino acids. The ends lost 8 bases at V and 6 bases at J; junction bases unmatched: 12. CDR3 nucleotides: TGTGCCAGTGGCCCTCGGGGGGGCGCCCCCAATGAGCAGTTCTTC. Translating it yields CASGPRGGAPNEQFF.

The chain joins TRBV29-1 to TRBJ2-2, with D perhaps matching TRBD1 (6 bases). V gave up 6 bases and J gave up 4 bases, with 24 bases separating them. This CDR3 comprises 17 residues. CDR1 and CDR2 (germline): SQVTM, ANQGSEA. For the CDR3, the DNA is TGCAGCGTGGCTGGTCTTCAGGGGCAATCGAGCACCGGGGAGCTGTTTTTT. Protein: CSVAGLQGQSSTGELFF.

The chain couples TRBV14 to TRBJ2-2; D may be TRBD2 (6 bases). The CDR3 extends over 13 amino acids. V was shortened by 6 bases and J by 1 base, with 6 bases between the two germline ends. Germline values: CDR1 SGHDN, CDR2 FVKESK. The CDR3 DNA is TGTGCCAGCAGGGAGGGGAACACCGGGGAGCTGTTTTTT. It specifies CASREGNTGELFF.

The chain employs TRBV5-4 and TRBJ1-1, with D unresolved. The CDR3 has 13 amino acids. CDR1 is SGHNT, CDR2 YYREEE, per germline (reference sequence). Trimming left V 5 bases short and J 1 base short, with 9 bases between. CDR3 residues: CASRPRENTEAFF. DNA for the CDR3: TGTGCCAGCAGGCCCCGGGAGAACACTGAAGCTTTCTTT.

This chain joins TRBV7-3 and TRBJ2-5; D is unclear. V was trimmed by 5 bases and J by 5 bases, leaving 12 bases between them. CDR1 is SGHTA, CDR2 FQGTGA, per germline. The CDR3 contains 13 residues. The CDR3 is CASSTTLSETQYF. The CDR3 DNA is TGTGCCAGCAGCACCACCCTTAGCGAGACCCAGTACTTC.

The chain combines TRBV7-8 with TRBJ1-4; 9 bases align to TRBD1. CDR3 size: 14 residues. Trimming removed 5 bases from V and 7 bases from J; junction bases left unmatched: 5. Germline V gene data show CDR1 as SGHVS and CDR2 as FQNEAQ. CDR3 nucleotides: TGTGCCAGCAGCGTACCGGGACAGGGTGAAAAACTGTTTTTT. Protein sequence: CASSVPGQGEKLFF.

The V gene is TRBV6-5, the J gene TRBJ2-1; D unclear. CDR3 length: 12 residues. Trimming shortened V by 3 bases and J by 5 bases, and 5 bases separated the two germline ends. Per germline, CDR1 MNHEY and CDR2 SVGAGI. Here the CDR3 DNA reads TGTGCCAGCAGTTATGGAGACAATGAGCAGTTCTTC. Translating it yields CASSYGDNEQFF.

This chain connects TRBV4-3 to TRBJ1-5, with TRBD1 as a possible D gene (5 bases). This CDR3 is 16 amino acids long. V was clipped by 0 bases and J by 6 bases, with 15 bases between them. Germline V gives CDR1 LGHNA, CDR2 YSLEER. The CDR3 here is CASSQDFSRATQPQHF. CDR3 bases: TGCGCCAGCAGCCAAGATTTTTCCAGGGCCACTCAGCCCCAGCATTTT.

V gene TRBV11-1 combines with J gene TRBJ2-7; D possibly corresponds to TRBD2 (5 bases). Per germline, CDR1 SGHAT and CDR2 FQDESV (reference sequence). CDR3 length: 17 amino acids. V dropped 5 bases and J dropped 0 bases, with 20 bases sitting between them. As DNA, the CDR3 is TGTGCCAGCAGCCCAAGAGTTCGGAGGACGAACTCCTACGAGCAGTACTTC. This codes for CASSPRVRRTNSYEQYF.

The V call is TRBV10-3, the J call TRBJ2-1; 9 nucleotides line up with TRBD1. The length of the CDR3 is 16 residues. Germline V CDR1 and CDR2: ENHRY, SYGVKD. V was pared by 3 bases and J by 4 bases, with 7 bases of the junction left unmatched. The CDR3 nucleotides read TGTGCCATCAGTGAAGAACAGGGGGCCGGATACAATGAGCAGTTCTTC. The encoded protein is CAISEEQGAGYNEQFF.

This chain connects TRBV6-4 to TRBJ2-1; 7 nucleotides match TRBD2. This CDR3 comprises 15 residues. Germline loops: CDR1 MRHNA, CDR2 SNTAGT. Unmatched junction bases numbered 8, after V lost 1 base and J lost 8 bases. CDR3: CASSDFGGSTHEQFF. In DNA, the CDR3 is TGTGCCAGCAGTGACTTTGGCGGGAGTACCCATGAGCAGTTCTTC.

The chain has TRBV7-8 and TRBJ2-3, with TRBD2 matching 7 bases. Losses at the gene ends were 5 bases for V and 1 base for J; bases not matched to a gene: 6. The CDR3 contains 15 residues. The germline V gene encodes CDR1 SGHVS and CDR2 FQNEAQ. The chain's CDR3 is CASSQTSARTDTQYF. The CDR3 nucleotides read TGTGCCAGCAGCCAAACTAGCGCTCGCACAGATACGCAGTATTTT.

This chain links TRBV5-1 with TRBJ2-7; unclear D gene. The V end was cut by 0 bases, the J end by 1 base, with 8 bases between. This CDR3 contains 14 residues. The germline CDR1 and CDR2 sequences are SGHRS and YFSETQ. The CDR3 DNA follows: TGCGCCAGCAGCTTGGCCTTACAGTCCTACGAGCAGTACTTC. As protein: CASSLALQSYEQYF.

The gene calls are TRBV19 and TRBJ1-5; D not resolved. Trimming removed 2 bases at V and 5 bases at J, with 10 bases between. Germline loops: CDR1 LNHDA, CDR2 SQIVND (reference sequence). The CDR3 contains 14 residues. The DNA of the CDR3 is TGTGCCAGTAGTATAACTCCCGGTGATCAGCCCCAGCATTTT. Amino acids: CASSITPGDQPQHF.

The chain has TRBV28 and TRBJ1-2; D unclear. The V gene's germline CDR1 is MDHEN and CDR2 SYDVKM. Trimming took 4 bases from V and 0 from J, leaving 15 bases between them. CDR3 length: 16 residues. CDR3: CASSSPDGNTNYGYTF. The DNA of the CDR3 is TGTGCCAGCAGTTCCCCCGACGGGAACACTAACTATGGCTACACCTTC.

The chain recombines TRBV2 with TRBJ2-2; 14 bases agree with TRBD2. V trimming: 7 bases; J trimming: 5 bases; junction bases outside the gene matches: 9. The CDR3 totals 17 residues. The V gene's germline CDR1 is SNHLY and CDR2 FYNNEI. DNA of the CDR3: TGTGCCAGCACCAGACTAGCGGGAGGGCCGAGGACCGGGGAGCTGTTTTTT. Amino acids: CASTRLAGGPRTGELFF.

A note on this clone: A junction boundary mismatches the germline segment, possibly from a read error. The gene calls are TRBV6-1 and TRBJ2-1, with D possibly TRBD1 on 5 matching bases. This CDR3 is built from 14 residues. Germline CDR1 reads MNHNS; CDR2 reads SASEGT. The DNA for the CDR3 is TGTGCCAGCGAGTCGCTTGGGGCCTACTATGAGCAGTTCTTC. Protein: CASESLGAYYEQFF.

The CDR3 loop reads CASSRRTSGGQETQYF. The CDR3 coding sequence is TGTGCCAGCAGCAGGAGGACTAGCGGGGGACAAGAGACCCAGTACTTC. The chain couples TRBV11-3 to TRBJ2-5, with 13 bases that match TRBD2. CDR1 and CDR2 (germline): SGHNT, YENEEA. This CDR3 spans 16 amino acids. V lost 5 bases, J lost 2 bases, and 5 bases stayed unmatched.

The chain employs TRBV6-6 and TRBJ1-1, with 7 bases fitting TRBD1. Germline V gene sequence: CDR1 MNHNY, CDR2 SVGAGI (reference sequence). The CDR3 consists of 15 residues. V lost 6 bases, J lost 5 bases, and 12 bases stayed unmatched. The CDR3 nucleotides read TGTGCCAGCAGGCCACGTCAGGGGGGTTTGACTGAAGCTTTCTTT. Translated, it gives CASRPRQGGLTEAFF.